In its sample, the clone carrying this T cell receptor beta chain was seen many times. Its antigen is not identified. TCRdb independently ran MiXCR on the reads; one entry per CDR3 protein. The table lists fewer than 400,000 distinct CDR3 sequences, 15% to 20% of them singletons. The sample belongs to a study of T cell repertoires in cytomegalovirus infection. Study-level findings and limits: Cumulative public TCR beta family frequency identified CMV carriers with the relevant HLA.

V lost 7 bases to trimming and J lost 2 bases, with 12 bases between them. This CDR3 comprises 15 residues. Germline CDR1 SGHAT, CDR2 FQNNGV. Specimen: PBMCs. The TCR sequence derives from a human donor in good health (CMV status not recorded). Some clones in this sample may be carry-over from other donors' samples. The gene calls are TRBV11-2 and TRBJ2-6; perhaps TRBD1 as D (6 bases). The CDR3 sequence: CASTYKGAGANVLTF. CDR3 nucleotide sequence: TGTGCCAGCACCTACAAGGGGGCTGGGGCCAACGTCCTGACTTTC.